This T cell receptor beta chain stems from a study of shared clonotypes between healthy human individuals. The overall study: Two women and a few men aged 18 to 49 served as donors. The study's findings and limits: An expected dependence of interdonor clonotype sharing on sequencing depth was noted.

Clones were sequenced by immunoSEQ multiplex PCR, and TCRdb holds only the in-frame ones, with some missing. The sample contains 2 million or so clones, about 95% of which appear only once. The naive CD8 population came from CD45RO-negative cells selected for CCR7, without terminally differentiated effector memory CD45RA+ cells. A few counts support this clone. No antigen is known for it. Trimming took 1 base from V and 2 from J, leaving 2 bases between them. Germline V lookup: CDR1 GTSNPN, CDR2 SVGIG (reference sequence). The CDR3 runs to 11 residues. The sequence came from a man aged 18 to 30 in good health. The specimen was naive CD8+ T cells sorted from blood. V and J are TRBV30 and TRBJ1-1; D is unresolved. The CDR3 region is CAWSDNTEAFF. DNA for the CDR3: TGTGCCTGGAGTGATAACACTGAAGCTTTCTTT.